The next 3 T cell receptor beta chains were all read from a single sample in a study of Graves' ophthalmopathy and Graves' hyperthyroidism. Amplified material comprised TCR beta CDR3 regions derived from RNA transcripts. Second-round multiplex PCR came after a first-round RT-PCR that employed HTBI primers. MiXCR was run by TCRdb on the multiplex PCR reads, yielding one entry per CDR3 protein. The data contain some 380,000 distinct CDR3 sequences, 15% of them singletons. Sequencing used peripheral blood. These receptors were collected from a woman aged 18-29 years with stable Graves' hyperthyroidism.

The chain links TRBV10-3 to TRBJ2-7; D is perhaps TRBD1 or TRBD2 (6 bases each). CDR1 and CDR2 from the germline V gene are ENHRY and SYGVKD. This CDR3 region has 14 residues. Trimming cost V 4 bases and J 4 bases, with 14 bases left between them. The CDR3 DNA is TGTGCCATCAGTGCGAAGGGGGGAGAGTACGAGCAGTACTTC. It codes for CAISAKGGEYEQYF.

The sample holds many counts of this clonotype. The chain employs TRBV6-5 and TRBJ1-1, with 8 bases matching TRBD1. V lost 5 bases to trimming and J lost 11 bases; unmatched junction nucleotides: 13. The germline V gene encodes CDR1 MNHEY and CDR2 SVGAGI. The CDR3 sequence is 14 residues long. This CDR3 reads CASSLSDRAPGAFF. The CDR3 DNA reads TGTGCCAGCAGTCTATCGGACAGGGCCCCTGGCGCTTTCTTT.

This clonotype was counted many times. This chain joins TRBV18 and TRBJ1-5; D is unclear. CDR3 length equals 10 residues. V lost 3 bases, J lost 8 bases, and 2 bases lay in between. Germline V gene data show CDR1 as KGHSH and CDR2 as LQKENI. In nucleotides, the CDR3 is TGTGCCAGCTCACCGGAGCCCCAGCATTTT. This translates into CASSPEPQHF.